Shown below are 13 T cell receptor beta chains from a single sample sequenced in a study of T cell responses to AZD1222 COVID-19 vaccine. Here immunoSEQ multiplex PCR was the method, and the copy in TCRdb shows in-frame clones only, minus some. Of around 83,000 clones listed, around nine tenths are singletons. The specimen comprised peripheral blood, sampled 28 days after the second AZD1222 dose. The receptors shown here come from an adult who received the AZD1222 COVID-19 vaccine.

This clone has only one observation. The chain is built from TRBV19 and TRBJ2-7; D is undetermined. CDR1 and CDR2 from the germline V gene are LNHDA and SQIVND (reference sequence). This CDR3 region has 12 residues. The V end was cut by 0 bases, the J end by 0 bases, with 0 bases between. The CDR3 bases are TGTGCCAGTAGTATAGACTCCTACGAGCAGTACTTC. It codes for CASSIDSYEQYF.

The chain links TRBV6-2 or TRBV6-3 to TRBJ1-5; tentative D call: TRBD1 (6 bases). The ends were cut back, 4 bases at V and 2 bases at J, with 12 bases in the middle. CDR1 and CDR2 from the germline V gene are MNHEY and SVGEGT. The CDR3 has 15 residues. In nucleotides, the CDR3 is TGTGCCAGCAGTTCCGGGGGGCTGGGCAATCAGCCCCAGCATTTT. It encodes CASSSGGLGNQPQHF.

The V gene is TRBV7-8, the J gene TRBJ2-2, with D possibly called TRBD1 or TRBD2 (5 bases each). This CDR3 contains 14 residues. Trimming removed 3 bases at V and 2 bases at J, with 7 bases between. The germline V gene encodes CDR1 SGHVS and CDR2 FQNEAQ. The CDR3 spells CASSLRGNTGELFF. The CDR3 coding sequence is TGTGCCAGCAGCTTGAGGGGAAACACCGGGGAGCTGTTTTTT.

The chain combines TRBV6-5 with TRBJ2-7, with TRBD2 matching 7 bases. From germline, CDR1 is MNHEY and CDR2 SVGAGI. The CDR3 length is 12 residues. Losses at the gene ends were 5 bases for V and 9 bases for J; bases not matched to a gene: 7. The CDR3 nucleotides read TGTGCCAGCAGTAATACGCGCGGGGGGCAGTACTTC. Its protein product is CASSNTRGGQYF.

The chain links TRBV7-9 to TRBJ1-3; D ambiguous. The CDR3 is 13 amino acids. V lost 5 bases, J lost 3 bases, and 8 bases lay in between. Looked up from germline, CDR1 is SEHNR and CDR2 is FQNEAQ (reference sequence). The CDR3 protein is CASSPLGGNTIYF. DNA of the CDR3: TGTGCCAGCAGCCCATTAGGTGGAAACACCATATATTTT.

The genes are TRBV2 and TRBJ1-5, with D possibly being TRBD1 (6 bases). The CDR3 runs to 16 residues. V shed 2 bases and J shed 4 bases, with 15 bases lying between them. Germline-derived CDR1 and CDR2 are SNHLY and FYNNEI. The CDR3 nucleotides are TGTGCCAGCAGTGAACGCGGGGGGCGAGGAAATCAGCCCCAGCATTTT. Translated, it gives CASSERGGRGNQPQHF.

The V and J genes are TRBV15 and TRBJ1-6; D ambiguous. V was clipped by 3 bases and J by 7 bases, with 7 bases between them. The CDR3 is 13 amino acids. CDR1 LNHNV and CDR2 YYDKDF come from the germline V gene (reference sequence). The CDR3: CATSRLKNSPLHF. The CDR3 bases are TGTGCCACCAGCAGGCTAAAAAATTCACCCCTCCACTTT.

This clone was found once. The chain employs TRBV9 and TRBJ1-1; D ambiguous. The CDR3 runs to 16 residues. Germline CDR1 is SGDLS and CDR2 is YYNGEE. Trimming left V 3 bases short and J 3 bases short, with 18 bases between. CDR3 nucleotide sequence: TGTGCCAGCAGCGCCCCCTTGTGGGTGGTCTACACTGAAGCTTTCTTT. Amino acid sequence: CASSAPLWVVYTEAFF.

Remarks on this clone: The sample has other DNA sequences that encode this CDR3 too. The chain uses TRBV11-3 and TRBJ2-3; D is unclear. Germline lookup yields CDR1 SGHNT and CDR2 YENEEA. V lost 2 bases to trimming and J lost 0 bases, with 6 bases between them. This CDR3 contains 14 residues. The CDR3 nucleotides are TGTGCCAGCAGCTTAACCTCTAGCACAGATACGCAGTATTTT. This codes for CASSLTSSTDTQYF.

The chain recombines TRBV6-1 with TRBJ1-4; D is undetermined. CDR3 length: 18 amino acids. The V end lost 2 bases, the J end lost 3 bases, and 19 bases lay between the germline ends. CDR1 and CDR2 (germline): MNHNS, SASEGT. In nucleotides, the CDR3 is TGTGCCAGCAGTGAAATAAGCCCTCTTCTAGTTGCTAATGAAAAACTGTTTTTT. Translation gives CASSEISPLLVANEKLFF.

The chain links TRBV6-1 to TRBJ2-7; TRBD2 matches 8 bases. Germline loops: CDR1 MNHNS, CDR2 SASEGT. The J segment lost 2 bases and the V segment lost 4 bases, leaving 10 bases of the junction unmatched. The CDR3 loop spans 16 amino acids. This chain's CDR3 is CASSAPLSGGTYEQYF. In DNA form, the CDR3 reads TGTGCCAGCAGTGCACCCCTAAGCGGGGGAACCTACGAGCAGTACTTC.

The V gene is TRBV7-9, the J gene TRBJ2-7; 7 nucleotides align to TRBD1. Germline trimming cut 4 bases from V and 1 base from J; bases unmatched to any gene: 1. CDR1 is SEHNR and CDR2 is FQNEAQ in the germline V gene (reference sequence). This CDR3 has 13 amino acids. CDR3 region: CASSSGGSYEQYF. In DNA, the CDR3 is TGTGCCAGCAGCTCAGGGGGTTCCTACGAGCAGTACTTC.

CDR3 amino acids: CASRTESYNEQFF. In nucleotides, the CDR3 is TGTGCCAGCCGGACGGAATCCTACAATGAGCAGTTCTTC. The V and J genes are TRBV19 and TRBJ2-1; no clear D gene. From germline, CDR1 is LNHDA and CDR2 SQIVND (reference sequence). This CDR3 is 13 amino acids long. Trimming pared 9 bases from V and 1 base from J, leaving 10 bases between.